The rows below give T cell receptor beta chains drawn from one sample of a study of blood T cell repertoires in COVID-19. Using immunoSEQ multiplex PCR, the repertoire was profiled, and TCRdb retains in-frame clones only, with some absent. The profile shows nearly 350,000 clones, about nine tenths of them singletons. Sequencing was performed on peripheral blood. These receptors all come from a woman aged 70-85 years with COVID-19, enrolled during active disease. CDR3s include the opening cysteine and the closing phenylalanine or tryptophan. A D gene is named only where the DNA matches it firmly. Some rows have no size entry. The others give once, few or many, or a class for an expanded clone.

J: TRBJ1-1
V: TRBV4-1
D: .
size: .
CDR3: CASSQEGGGTEAFF
DNA: TGCGCCAGCAGCCAAGAGGGGGGAGGCACTGAAGCTTTCTTT

J: TRBJ2-5
V: TRBV11-2
D: TRBD2
size: .
CDR3: CASSSASGVTQETQYF
DNA: TGTGCCAGCAGCTCCGCTAGCGGGGTCACCCAAGAGACCCAGTACTTC

J: TRBJ1-1
V: TRBV19
D: TRBD1
size: .
CDR3: CASSIMPDRVTEAFF
DNA: TGTGCCAGTAGTATTATGCCCGACAGGGTCACTGAAGCTTTCTTT

J: TRBJ2-3
V: TRBV7-2
D: TRBD2
size: .
CDR3: CASSTRLAGAPDTQYF
DNA: TGTGCCAGCAGCACCCGACTAGCGGGGGCCCCAGATACGCAGTATTTT

J: TRBJ1-4
V: TRBV5-1
D: .
size: .
CDR3: CASSWIGSSDEKLFF
DNA: TGCGCCAGCAGCTGGATTGGGAGCAGTGATGAAAAACTGTTTTTT

J: TRBJ2-3
V: TRBV27
D: TRBD2
size: .
CDR3: CASSLRTSGDTDTQYF
DNA: TGTGCCAGCAGTTTAAGGACTAGCGGGGACACAGATACGCAGTATTTT

J: TRBJ2-5
V: TRBV14
D: .
size: .
CDR3: CASSPKAEGQETQYF
DNA: TGTGCCAGCAGCCCCAAGGCTGAGGGCCAAGAGACCCAGTACTTC

J: TRBJ2-3
V: TRBV5-1
D: .
size: .
CDR3: CASSLLPTDTQYF
DNA: TGCGCCAGCAGCTTACTCCCCACAGATACGCAGTATTTT

J: TRBJ2-5
V: TRBV20-1
D: .
size: .
CDR3: CSARWRETQYF
DNA: TGCAGTGCTAGGTGGAGAGAGACCCAGTACTTC

J: TRBJ1-5
V: TRBV6-5
D: .
size: .
CDR3: CASSTQQSQPQHF
DNA: TGTGCCAGCAGTACGCAACAGTCTCAGCCCCAGCATTTT

J: TRBJ2-3
V: TRBV7-8
D: TRBD2
size: .
CDR3: CASSLRASLAGGPRTDTQYF
DNA: TGTGCCAGCAGCTTACGAGCCTCGCTAGCGGGGGGGCCACGCACAGATACGCAGTATTTT

J: TRBJ1-1
V: TRBV5-1
D: .
size: .
CDR3: CASSPSGGMNTEAFF
DNA: TGCGCCAGCAGCCCCTCGGGGGGGATGAACACTGAAGCTTTCTTT

J: TRBJ1-4
V: TRBV2
D: TRBD1
size: .
CDR3: CASSAGQGTTNEKLFF
DNA: TGTGCCAGCAGTGCCGGACAGGGGACAACTAATGAAAAACTGTTTTTT

J: TRBJ2-2
V: TRBV6-4
D: .
size: .
CDR3: CASSPSAGTYYTGELFF
DNA: TGTGCCAGCAGTCCCTCGGCCGGGACATATTACACCGGGGAGCTGTTTTTT

J: TRBJ1-2
V: TRBV20-1
D: .
size: .
CDR3: CSASTGQSDYGYTF
DNA: TGCAGTGCTAGTACCGGACAGAGTGACTATGGCTACACCTTC

J: TRBJ1-1
V: TRBV4-1
D: TRBD1
size: .
CDR3: CASSQPGQGVVTEAFF
DNA: TGCGCCAGCAGCCAGCCGGGACAGGGGGTTGTAACTGAAGCTTTCTTT

J: TRBJ1-2
V: TRBV5-5
D: .
size: few
CDR3: CASSSIGLLANYGYTF
DNA: TGTGCCAGCAGCTCGATCGGACTACTAGCTAACTATGGCTACACCTTC